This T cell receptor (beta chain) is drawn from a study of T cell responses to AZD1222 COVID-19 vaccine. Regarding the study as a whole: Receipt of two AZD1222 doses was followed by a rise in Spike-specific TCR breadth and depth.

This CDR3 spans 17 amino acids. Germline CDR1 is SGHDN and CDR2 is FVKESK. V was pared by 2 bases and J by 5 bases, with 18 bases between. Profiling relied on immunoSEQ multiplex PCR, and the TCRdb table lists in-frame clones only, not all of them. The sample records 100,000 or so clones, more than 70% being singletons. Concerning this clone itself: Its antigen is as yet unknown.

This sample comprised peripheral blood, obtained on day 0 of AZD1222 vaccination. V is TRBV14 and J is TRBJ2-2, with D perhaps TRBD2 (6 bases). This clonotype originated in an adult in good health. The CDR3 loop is CASSQFRDSRGTGELFF. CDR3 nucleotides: TGTGCCAGCAGCCAATTCCGGGACTCTCGAGGGACCGGGGAGCTGTTTTTT.